This T cell receptor (beta chain) originates from a study of vaccination and CD4 T cells after COVID-19. Notes on this clonotype: Its target is not known.

Oncomine TCR Beta short-read sequencing was applied to DNA from cultured CD4+ T cells. Each CDR3 protein gets one entry after TCRdb re-called the PCR reads with MiXCR. The profile covers 10,000 to 15,000 distinct CDR3 sequences, with 50% appearing a single time and about 30% taken by the ten largest. As to treatment: roughly nine-day PBMC culture with coronavirus spike peptide pools or control peptides (ViraFEST assay). The receptor's source is a human donor who had recovered from COVID-19. Sequenced input: CD4+ T cells from blood, cultured in vitro.

The CDR3: CASRKVRGPAGGNTIYF. Here the CDR3 DNA reads TGTGCCAGTAGGAAAGTGAGGGGACCGGCGGGAGGAAACACCATATATTTT. The chain carries TRBV19 and TRBJ1-3, with a weak D call TRBD1 (5 bases). CDR3 size: 17 residues. Germline V gene data show CDR1 as LNHDA and CDR2 as SQIVND (reference sequence). V was pared by 6 bases and J by 4 bases, with 22 bases between.